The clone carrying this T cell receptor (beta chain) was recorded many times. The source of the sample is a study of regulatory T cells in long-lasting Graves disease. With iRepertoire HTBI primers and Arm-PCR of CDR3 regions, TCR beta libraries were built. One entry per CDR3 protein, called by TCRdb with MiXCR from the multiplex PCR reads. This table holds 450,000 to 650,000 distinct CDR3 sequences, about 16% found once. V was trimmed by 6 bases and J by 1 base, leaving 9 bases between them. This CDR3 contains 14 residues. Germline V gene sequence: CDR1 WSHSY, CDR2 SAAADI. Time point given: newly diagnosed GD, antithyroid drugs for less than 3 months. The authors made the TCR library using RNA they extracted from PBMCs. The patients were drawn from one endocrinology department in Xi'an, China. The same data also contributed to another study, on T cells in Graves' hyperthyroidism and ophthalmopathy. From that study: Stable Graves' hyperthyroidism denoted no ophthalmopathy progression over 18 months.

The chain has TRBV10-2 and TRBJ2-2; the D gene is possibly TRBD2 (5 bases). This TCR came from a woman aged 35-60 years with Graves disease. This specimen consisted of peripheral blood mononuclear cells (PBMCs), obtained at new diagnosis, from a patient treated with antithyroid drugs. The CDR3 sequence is CASRPLGNTGELFF. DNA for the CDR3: TGCGCCAGCAGGCCACTAGGGAACACCGGGGAGCTGTTTTTT.